The 6 T cell receptor beta chains given below trace back to one sample, sequenced in a study of PD-1 blockade in mismatch repair-deficient tumors. The time point denotes: identical approximately nine-day culture without peptide (control). Method: immunoSEQ multiplex PCR; TCRdb's copy keeps in-frame clones and lacks some. In the table there are around 13,000 clones, just over 85% of which are singletons. These receptors have no identified antigens. This sample comprised cells cultured in vitro, obtained from a patient treated with pembrolizumab. These receptors were obtained from an adult with mismatch repair-deficient cancer.

The J gene is TRBJ2-2, the V gene TRBV6-6; 9 bases align to TRBD1. Trimming at V came to 5 bases and at J to 3 bases, leaving 7 bases not matched to a gene. The germline CDR1 and CDR2 sequences are MNHNY and SVGAGI (reference sequence). The CDR3 runs to 16 residues. CDR3 loop: CASSTYRGRDTGELFF. The CDR3 bases are TGTGCCAGCAGTACCTACAGGGGGCGGGACACCGGGGAGCTGTTTTTT.

The chain is built from TRBV28 and TRBJ2-3; weak D call: TRBD2 (5 bases). Germline V gene lookup returns CDR1 MDHEN and CDR2 SYDVKM. The CDR3 is 15 residues long. The V and J ends lost 2 bases and 1 base respectively, with 10 bases between them. CDR3 DNA: TGTGCCAGCAGTTTAGTGGGAGTAGGCACAGATACGCAGTATTTT. Its translation: CASSLVGVGTDTQYF. Complete variable domain (other parts from reference TRBV28 and TRBJ2-3): DVKVTQSSRYLVKRTGEKVFLECVQDMDHENMFWYRQDPGLGLRLIYFSYDVKMKEKGDIPEGYSVSREKKERFSLILESASTNQTSMYLCASSLVGVGTDTQYFGPGTRLTVL.

This chain links TRBV6-5 with TRBJ2-1, with 8 bases identical to TRBD1. Germline CDR1 reads MNHEY; CDR2 reads SVGAGI. Trimming cost V 5 bases and J 8 bases; bases outside gene matches: 8. The CDR3 spans 14 residues. CDR3 protein: CASSLRQGAHEQFF. The CDR3 DNA reads TGTGCCAGCAGTCTAAGGCAGGGGGCCCATGAGCAGTTCTTC.

This clone was recorded only once. V gene TRBV7-9 combines with J gene TRBJ1-2, with 7 bases that match TRBD1. This CDR3 is built from 14 residues. Germline assignment: CDR1 SEHNR and CDR2 FQNEAQ (reference sequence). The ends lost 8 bases at V and 2 bases at J; junction bases unmatched: 8. CDR3 nucleotides: TGTGCCAGCGGCGCAGGGGGATCGAACTATGGCTACACCTTC. It yields the protein CASGAGGSNYGYTF. Using reference TRBV7-9 and TRBJ1-2 for the parts outside the CDR3, the full variable domain is DTGVSQNPRHKITKRGQNVTFRCDPISEHNRLYWYRQTLGQGPEFLTYFQNEAQLEKSRLLSDRFSAERPKGSFSTLEIQRTEQGDSAMYLCASGAGGSNYGYTFGSGTRLTVV.

The chain employs TRBV7-2 and TRBJ2-1, with D tentatively TRBD2 (6 bases). V was trimmed by 3 bases and J by 4 bases, leaving 13 bases between them. This CDR3 has 15 amino acids. CDR1 is SGHTA, CDR2 FQGNSA, per germline. The CDR3 nucleotides read TGTGCCAGCAGCTTCCGTAGCGGAGTTTACAATGAGCAGTTCTTC. It encodes CASSFRSGVYNEQFF. The complete variable domain, with remaining parts taken from reference TRBV7-2 and TRBJ2-1, reads GAGVSQSPSNKVTEKGKDVELRCDPISGHTALYWYRQSLGQGLEFLIYFQGNSAPDKSGLPSDRFSAERTGGSVSTLTIQRTQQEDSAVYLCASSFRSGVYNEQFFGPGTRLTVL.

The V gene is TRBV4-2, the J gene TRBJ1-2; D possibly corresponds to TRBD1 (6 bases). This CDR3 contains 16 residues. Germline-derived CDR1 and CDR2 are LGHNA and YNFKEQ. V lost 0 bases, J lost 2 bases, and 13 bases lay in between. CDR3 amino acids: CASSQDPSGVNYGYTF. The CDR3 DNA sequence: TGTGCCAGCAGCCAAGATCCCTCAGGGGTGAACTATGGCTACACCTTC.